These 28 T cell receptor beta chains originate from one sample sequenced in a study of T-cell memory formation after mild COVID-19. TCRdb ran MiXCR on the 5' RACE reads and lists one entry per CDR3 protein. In the table there are about 88,000 distinct CDR3 sequences, more than 20% of which are singletons. The sample comprised PBMCs or a T cell subset sorted from them (not recorded which). The source of these receptors is a man between 18 and 35 years old who had mild COVID-19 (a few samples of this study predate the infection). Cell type and time point are not known.

This clonotype was found a few times. The V call is TRBV12-3 or TRBV12-4, the J call TRBJ2-7; D uncertain. Trimming stripped 3 bases from V and 2 bases from J, with 11 bases between. This CDR3 contains 14 residues. CDR3 DNA: TGTGCCAGCAGTTTGGGATACCCAGCCTACGAGCAGTACGTC. Translation gives CASSLGYPAYEQYV.

This clonotype was counted once. This chain joins TRBV7-8 and TRBJ2-7; D remains ambiguous. V lost 5 bases and J lost 2, with 13 bases in between. Germline lookup yields CDR1 SGHVS and CDR2 FQNEAQ. This CDR3 spans 14 amino acids. CDR3 nucleotides: TGTGCCAGCAGCCTAGATACGGTTACCTACGAGCAGTACTTC. Translation: CASSLDTVTYEQYF.

This clonotype has more than one count but fewer than ten. The chain combines TRBV29-1 with TRBJ1-2; D possibly corresponds to TRBD1 (6 bases). Trimming pared 5 bases from V and 1 base from J, leaving 11 bases between. Per germline, CDR1 SQVTM and CDR2 ANQGSEA. CDR3 size: 13 residues. CDR3 loop: CSVLQGYNYGYTF. The CDR3 DNA reads as TGCAGCGTTCTACAGGGTTATAACTATGGCTACACCTTC.

This clonotype was found a few times. This chain joins TRBV23-1 and TRBJ2-2, with 8 bases lining up with TRBD1. TRBV23-1 is flagged as an ORF with uncertain function. Trimming at V came to 3 bases and at J to 3 bases, leaving 3 bases not matched to a gene. The CDR3 runs to 15 residues. In DNA form, the CDR3 reads TGCGCCAGCAGTCAGTCAGGGGGCGACACCGGGGAGCTGTTTTTT. Encoded protein: CASSQSGGDTGELFF.

The V and J genes are TRBV7-9 and TRBJ2-1; 7 nucleotides match TRBD2. This CDR3 is built from 17 residues. Germline CDR1 and CDR2: SEHNR and FQNEAQ (reference sequence). V lost 5 bases and J lost 2; bases outside the gene matches: 12. The CDR3 DNA reads as TGTGCCAGCAGCAAATTAGCGGGCGATTACCCCTACAATGAGCAGTTCTTC. This sequence encodes CASSKLAGDYPYNEQFF.

The genes are TRBV25-1 and TRBJ1-2; D not resolved. Trimming took off 2 bases at V and 4 bases at J, with 11 bases between the two ends. Germline CDR1 is MGHDK and CDR2 is SYGVNS. The CDR3 is 14 amino acids. CDR3 in amino acids: CASSEPQAGYGYTF. In nucleotides, the CDR3 is TGTGCCAGCAGTGAACCTCAGGCAGGCTATGGCTACACCTTC.

The chain recombines TRBV4-2 with TRBJ1-1; D is unresolved. CDR3 length: 12 residues. Germline CDR1 LGHNA, CDR2 YNFKEQ. Between the trimmed V and J ends, which lost 5 bases and 6 bases, there was a span of 10 bases. Here the CDR3 DNA reads TGTGCCAGCAGCTGGGCGCCCGCTGAAGCTTTCTTT. It specifies CASSWAPAEAFF.

The table lists this clonotype with a few counts. The chain combines TRBV5-6 with TRBJ2-7, with D possibly TRBD2 on 6 matching bases. The CDR3 spans 12 residues. Germline V gives CDR1 SGHDT, CDR2 YYEEEE. V was trimmed by 3 bases and J by 5 bases, leaving 9 bases between them. This CDR3 is CASSWGVHEQYF. In DNA, the CDR3 is TGTGCCAGCAGCTGGGGGGTCCACGAGCAGTACTTC.

The chain joins TRBV6-5 to TRBJ2-1; D may be TRBD1 (6 bases). Trimming stripped 3 bases from V and 15 bases from J, with 18 bases between. The CDR3 has 13 residues. CDR1 is MNHEY, CDR2 SVGAGI, per germline. The CDR3 is CASSYLEGHPPFF. For the CDR3, the DNA is TGTGCCAGCAGTTATCTAGAGGGACATCCTCCGTTCTTC.

J is TRBJ2-1 and V is TRBV12-3 or TRBV12-4; D possibly corresponds to TRBD2 (5 bases). The CDR3 has 15 amino acids. The germline V and J ends were trimmed by 7 bases and 4 bases, with 17 bases remaining between them. CDR3 amino acids: CASTGGLSPYNEQFF. CDR3 nucleotides: TGTGCCAGCACTGGCGGGCTAAGCCCATACAATGAGCAGTTCTTC.

The V gene is TRBV12-3 or TRBV12-4, the J gene TRBJ2-5; 8 nucleotides agree with TRBD1. V lost 6 bases and J lost 2; bases outside the gene matches: 8. There are 15 residues in the CDR3. DNA of the CDR3: TGTGCCAGCAGCCTTACAGGGGGGCAACAAGAGACCCAGTACTTC. This translates into CASSLTGGQQETQYF.

This clonotype showed up just a few times. The gene calls are TRBV7-2 and TRBJ2-6; D is undetermined. Germline CDR1 and CDR2: SGHTA and FQGNSA. V was shortened by 1 base and J by 1 base, with 11 bases between the two germline ends. The CDR3 covers 17 residues. CDR3 DNA: TGTGCCAGCAGCTTAGGACAAGCCGGGTCTGGGGCCAACGTCCTGACTTTC. This translates into CASSLGQAGSGANVLTF.

Concerning this clonotype itself: An end of the junction does not agree with germline; a read error may underlie this. V is TRBV6-5 and J is TRBJ1-1; the D is unclear. The CDR3 consists of 15 residues. Germline CDR1 is MNHEY and CDR2 is SVGAGI. Written as DNA, the CDR3 is TGTGCCAGCAGTCACTCCCGAGGTCTGAGTACTGAAGCTTTCTTT. As protein: CASSHSRGLSTEAFF.

This clonotype has just a few counts. This chain links TRBV5-1 with TRBJ2-3; 9 bases align to TRBD1. V gave up 4 bases and J gave up 0 bases; unmatched junction bases: 6. The CDR3 is 16 amino acids. Germline assignment: CDR1 SGHRS and CDR2 YFSETQ. The CDR3 nucleotides read TGCGCCAGCAGCAGGGGACAGGGCCTTAGCACAGATACGCAGTATTTT. It yields the protein CASSRGQGLSTDTQYF.

This clonotype was seen many times. The rearrangement uses TRBV9 and TRBJ1-2; 8 bases match TRBD1. V lost 3 bases to trimming and J lost 0 bases; unmatched junction nucleotides: 4. Germline CDR1 reads SGDLS; CDR2 reads YYNGEE. This CDR3 spans 15 amino acids. The CDR3 loop reads CASSDRDRTNYGYTF. The CDR3, as DNA: TGTGCCAGCAGCGACCGGGACAGGACTAACTATGGCTACACCTTC.

This chain connects TRBV29-1 to TRBJ2-5, with 7 bases that match TRBD2. Unmatched junction bases numbered 14, after V lost 5 bases and J lost 5 bases. Germline V gene lookup returns CDR1 SQVTM and CDR2 ANQGSEA. The CDR3 is made up of 15 amino acids. The CDR3 region has the DNA TGCAGCGTTTGGGGGTGGGGCGGGGGTGATGAGACCCAGTACTTC. Protein: CSVWGWGGGDETQYF.

This clonotype was seen only a few times. The chain uses TRBV9 and TRBJ2-7, with 11 bases fitting TRBD1. CDR1 is SGDLS, CDR2 YYNGEE, per germline. The CDR3 totals 15 residues. The V gene end was trimmed by 5 bases and the J gene end by 1 base; junction bases not matched to a gene: 5. CDR3 loop: CASSPRDRGSYEQYF. The CDR3 region has the DNA TGTGCCAGCAGTCCCCGGGACAGGGGGTCCTACGAGCAGTACTTC.

This clonotype was picked up many times. This rearrangement joins TRBV5-1 to TRBJ2-1, with TRBD2 matching over 7 bases. V shed 3 bases and J 0 bases; nucleotides not matched to a gene: 3. The germline V gene encodes CDR1 SGHRS and CDR2 YFSETQ. The CDR3 runs 15 residues. DNA for the CDR3: TGCGCCAGCAGCTCCGCTAGCGGCTCCTACAATGAGCAGTTCTTC. Its translation is CASSSASGSYNEQFF.

This chain links TRBV7-9 with TRBJ2-7; tentatively, D is TRBD2 (7 bases). The length of the CDR3 is 16 residues. Germline CDR1 is SEHNR and CDR2 is FQNEAQ (reference sequence). V gave up 1 base and J gave up 2 bases, with 15 bases separating them. The DNA of the CDR3 is TGTGCCAGCAGCTTAGGGTCGGGGGGCGCAACCTACGAGCAGTACTTC. Translation: CASSLGSGGATYEQYF.

J is TRBJ1-1 and V is TRBV9; 7 bases are a match to TRBD1. Germline values: CDR1 SGDLS, CDR2 YYNGEE. After removal of 0 bases from V and 5 bases from J, the junction contained 4 bases not matched to a gene. The CDR3 is 14 residues long. CDR3 sequence reads: CASSVGGGITEAFF. The CDR3 coding sequence is TGTGCCAGCAGCGTAGGAGGGGGCATAACTGAAGCTTTCTTT.

This clonotype came up a few times. The J gene is TRBJ2-3, the V gene TRBV4-1; 10 nucleotides agree with TRBD2. Trimming took 1 base from V and 2 from J; bases not matched to a gene: 3. Germline CDR1 reads MGHRA; CDR2 reads YSYEKL. The CDR3 has 16 amino acids. The CDR3 region is CASSQGLAGDTDTQYF. Written as DNA, the CDR3 is TGCGCCAGCAGCCAAGGTCTAGCGGGGGACACAGATACGCAGTATTTT.

The chain has TRBV20-1 and TRBJ2-3; 7 bases are a match to TRBD1. CDR1 is DFQATT and CDR2 is SNEGSKA in the germline V gene (reference sequence). The CDR3 spans 12 residues. V lost 4 bases, J lost 3 bases, and 1 base stayed unmatched. The CDR3 loop reads CSAIQGTDTQYF. The CDR3 nucleotides are TGCAGTGCTATACAGGGGACAGATACGCAGTATTTT.

There are a few counts of this clonotype. This chain connects TRBV27 to TRBJ2-3, with unresolved D. Between the trimmed V and J ends, which lost 1 base and 4 bases, there was a span of 6 bases. The CDR3 runs 13 residues. Germline V CDR1 and CDR2: MNHEY, SMNVEV (reference sequence). The CDR3 bases are TGTGCCAGCAGTTTATATGCGGCAGATACGCAGTATTTT. This translates into CASSLYAADTQYF.

The chain is built from TRBV7-9 and TRBJ2-5, with unresolved D. The germline V gene has CDR1 SEHNR and CDR2 FQNEAQ (reference sequence). The V and J ends lost 2 bases and 4 bases respectively, with 14 bases between them. This CDR3 contains 15 residues. In nucleotides, the CDR3 is TGTGCCAGCAGCTTATATGCACTTGTCCTAGAGACCCAGTACTTC. Residues: CASSLYALVLETQYF. Complete variable domain (other parts from reference TRBV7-9 and TRBJ2-5): DTGVSQNPRHKITKRGQNVTFRCDPISEHNRLYWYRQTLGQGPEFLTYFQNEAQLEKSRLLSDRFSAERPKGSFSTLEIQRTEQGDSAMYLCASSLYALVLETQYFGPGTRLLVL.

This clonotype appeared a few times. This chain connects TRBV7-2 to TRBJ2-1; TRBD2 matches 11 bases. The CDR3 consists of 16 residues. V lost 5 bases to trimming and J lost 2 bases; unmatched junction nucleotides: 5. The V gene's germline CDR1 is SGHTA and CDR2 FQGNSA. The CDR3 loop is CASSSSGGAAYNEQFF. For the CDR3, the DNA is TGTGCCAGCAGCAGTAGCGGGGGGGCCGCCTACAATGAGCAGTTCTTC.

This clonotype appeared a few times. The chain joins TRBV5-6 to TRBJ2-6; the D gene is possibly TRBD1 (6 bases). CDR1 is SGHDT and CDR2 is YYEEEE in the germline V gene. The CDR3 is 15 amino acids. V was cut by 5 bases and J by 1 base, with 10 bases left in between. The CDR3 DNA reads TGTGCCAGCAGTACACAGGGATCTGGGGCCAACGTCCTGACTTTC. Protein product: CASSTQGSGANVLTF.

The V call is TRBV7-9, the J call TRBJ2-7; 10 nucleotides agree with TRBD2. Germline CDR1 reads SEHNR; CDR2 reads FQNEAQ (reference sequence). This CDR3 is 15 amino acids long. J was trimmed by 6 bases and V by 0 bases; bases with no gene match: 5. This CDR3 is CASSLASGGIGEQYF. In DNA, the CDR3 is TGTGCCAGCAGCTTAGCTAGCGGGGGGATCGGCGAGCAGTACTTC.

V usage is TRBV4-1 and J usage is TRBJ2-7; D might be TRBD1 or TRBD2, each matching 5 bases. The germline V gene has CDR1 MGHRA and CDR2 YSYEKL. This CDR3 has 13 amino acids. Trimming stripped 5 bases from V and 4 bases from J, with 12 bases between. In nucleotides, the CDR3 is TGCGCCAGCAGCGAGGGACCCGGGTACGAGCAGTACGTC. Its translation is CASSEGPGYEQYV.